These 7 T cell receptor beta chains share one sample of origin, sequenced in a study of cytomegalovirus exposure and HLA in healthy donors. PCR used 60 Vbeta primers and 13 Jbeta primers. Here immunoSEQ multiplex PCR was the method, and the copy in TCRdb shows in-frame clones only, minus some. The sample has 150,000 to 180,000 clones, about three quarters seen once. Sequencing was performed on PBMCs. The receptors here all came from a man aged 18-30 years in good health and CMV-seronegative.

The rearrangement links TRBV19 to TRBJ1-1, with D unresolved. CDR1 is LNHDA, CDR2 SQIVND, per germline (reference sequence). V shed 1 base and J shed 2 bases, with 8 bases lying between them. The CDR3 sequence is 14 residues long. The CDR3 sequence is CASSIGEGNTEAFF. As DNA, the CDR3 is TGTGCCAGTAGTATAGGGGAGGGAAACACTGAAGCTTTCTTT.

This clone was detected a few times. The chain recombines TRBV5-1 with TRBJ2-2; D unclear. Trimming left V 7 bases short and J 8 bases short, with 15 bases between. CDR1 is SGHRS, CDR2 YFSETQ, per germline. This CDR3 has 13 amino acids. The CDR3 DNA sequence: TGCGCCAGCTCAGAGACGGAGTCTGGGGAGCTGTTTTTT. Its translation is CASSETESGELFF.

V and J are TRBV5-1 and TRBJ2-4, with 9 bases lining up with TRBD2. This CDR3 is built from 16 residues. Looked up from germline, CDR1 is SGHRS and CDR2 is YFSETQ. V shed 4 bases and J 1 base; nucleotides not matched to a gene: 6. For the CDR3, the DNA is TGCGCCAGCAGCCTAGGGACTAGCAAGGCCAAAAACATTCAGTACTTC. Its translation: CASSLGTSKAKNIQYF.

The V call is TRBV29-1, the J call TRBJ2-5; 9 bases line up with TRBD2. V shed 5 bases, J shed 5 bases, and the junction held 6 bases outside the gene matches. The CDR3 has 13 residues. Germline V gene sequence: CDR1 SQVTM, CDR2 ANQGSEA. The DNA of the CDR3 is TGCAGCGTTCGAGTAGCGGGAGTTGAGACCCAGTACTTC. Translating gives CSVRVAGVETQYF.

In nucleotides, the CDR3 is TGCGCCAGCAGCCAGAACAGGGGGCGCCCCCTCTATGGCTACACCTTC. Protein product: CASSQNRGRPLYGYTF. The J gene is TRBJ1-2, the V gene TRBV4-1, with 9 bases fitting TRBD1. Unmatched junction bases numbered 9, after V lost 3 bases and J lost 4 bases. The CDR3 totals 16 residues. Germline lookup yields CDR1 MGHRA and CDR2 YSYEKL.

This clone was picked up one time. The rearrangement uses TRBV5-1 and TRBJ2-1, with 9 positions matching TRBD2. With V trimmed by 4 bases and J by 6 bases, 14 bases remained unmatched. Germline lookup yields CDR1 SGHRS and CDR2 YFSETQ. CDR3 length equals 17 residues. The CDR3 nucleotides are TGCGCCAGCAGCCCCCAAGCTCATTCTAGCGGGGCCAATGAGCAGTTCTTC. It codes for CASSPQAHSSGANEQFF.

This rearrangement joins TRBV5-1 to TRBJ1-2; no firm D call. CDR1 and CDR2 (germline): SGHRS, YFSETQ. This CDR3 has 14 amino acids. Trimming removed 0 bases from V and 0 bases from J, with 6 bases in between. The CDR3 is CASSLDSPNYGYTF. CDR3 bases: TGCGCCAGCAGCTTGGACAGTCCTAACTATGGCTACACCTTC.